These 20 T cell receptor beta chains were sequenced from one sample in a study of blood T cell repertoires in COVID-19. Some clones are missing from TCRdb's copy, which holds only in-frame ones; the method was immunoSEQ multiplex PCR. The table records over 110,000 clones, nearly 85% of them present only once. Sequenced input: PBMCs or T cells enriched from blood (not recorded which). The receptors come from a man aged 50-59 years in a cohort exposed to, infected with or recovered from COVID-19 (not recorded which).

This chain joins TRBV20-1 and TRBJ1-1; D is undetermined. The CDR3 has 13 residues. The germline V and J ends were trimmed by 5 bases and 3 bases, with 13 bases remaining between them. Germline V gene lookup returns CDR1 DFQATT and CDR2 SNEGSKA (reference sequence). The CDR3 region has the DNA TGCAGTGCTGGTGAGCGGAGGTACACTGAAGCTTTCTTT. Its translation is CSAGERRYTEAFF.

J is TRBJ2-1 and V is TRBV7-3; D is possibly TRBD1 (8 bases). The CDR3 sequence is 15 residues long. Germline values: CDR1 SGHTA, CDR2 FQGTGA. V was trimmed by 2 bases and J by 5 bases, leaving 13 bases between them. CDR3 in amino acids: CASSLDRGGHNEQFF. The CDR3 nucleotides are TGTGCCAGCAGCTTAGACAGGGGAGGGCACAATGAGCAGTTCTTC.

J is TRBJ2-3 and V is TRBV29-1; D is perhaps TRBD1 (6 bases). V dropped 6 bases and J dropped 2 bases, with 12 bases sitting between them. This CDR3 has 13 residues. Germline V gene sequence: CDR1 SQVTM, CDR2 ANQGSEA. The CDR3 region has the DNA TGCAGCGTGGGGGCAGATTCCACAGATACGCAGTATTTT. It translates to CSVGADSTDTQYF.

J is TRBJ2-1 and V is TRBV19; 11 bases align to TRBD2. There are 18 residues in the CDR3. From germline, CDR1 is LNHDA and CDR2 SQIVND (reference sequence). Unmatched junction bases numbered 10, after V lost 4 bases and J lost 2 bases. DNA of the CDR3: TGTGCCAGTAGTAAACATAGCGGGAGGGCCTCGACCTACAATGAGCAGTTCTTC. Its protein product is CASSKHSGRASTYNEQFF.

This chain links TRBV28 with TRBJ2-6; 9 bases map to TRBD1. The V gene's germline CDR1 is MDHEN and CDR2 SYDVKM. The J segment lost 2 bases and the V segment lost 4 bases, leaving 9 bases of the junction unmatched. The CDR3 loop spans 18 amino acids. CDR3 coding DNA: TGTGCCAGCAGTTCCACGGGACAGGGATATGCTGGGGCCAACGTCCTGACTTTC. This gives the protein CASSSTGQGYAGANVLTF.

This clone was detected once. The gene calls are TRBV2 and TRBJ1-1; the D is unclear. Deletions cut 4 bases from V and 1 base from J, with 22 bases between. Germline CDR1 SNHLY, CDR2 FYNNEI. The CDR3 has 18 residues. The DNA of the CDR3 is TGTGCCAGCAGTGGACCACGGCGCGGCAATGCGGCGAACACTGAAGCTTTCTTT. This sequence encodes CASSGPRRGNAANTEAFF.

DNA of the CDR3: TGTGCCAGCTCGCGGCGGGGCACAGATACGCAGTATTTT. Residues: CASSRRGTDTQYF. V usage is TRBV2 and J usage is TRBJ2-3; D possibly corresponds to TRBD2 (5 bases). CDR3 length: 13 residues. V was trimmed by 8 bases and J by 1 base, leaving 10 bases between them. Germline-derived CDR1 and CDR2 are SNHLY and FYNNEI.

This sequence joins TRBV10-3 and TRBJ2-3; a possible D gene is TRBD2 (7 bases). V lost 7 bases, J lost 0 bases, and 8 bases lay in between. Germline CDR1 ENHRY, CDR2 SYGVKD. This CDR3 contains 13 residues. The CDR3: CAIKGGSTDTQYF. DNA of the CDR3: TGTGCCATCAAGGGGGGGAGCACAGATACGCAGTATTTT.

The count of this clone is one. CDR3: CASSLVLAGGPPTQYF. CDR3 nucleotide sequence: TGTGCCAGCAGCTTAGTTTTAGCGGGAGGGCCCCCTACGCAGTATTTT. The chain is built from TRBV5-5 and TRBJ2-3; 11 positions agree with TRBD2. Unmatched junction bases numbered 10, after V lost 2 bases and J lost 8 bases. Germline V CDR1 and CDR2: SGHKS, YYEKEE (reference sequence). CDR3 size: 16 residues.

The CDR3 nucleotides are TGTGCCAGTCATTCGACAGGCATGAACACTGAAGCTTTCTTT. This sequence encodes CASHSTGMNTEAFF. The V and J genes are TRBV19 and TRBJ1-1, with D perhaps TRBD1 (6 bases). The V gene lost 8 bases and the J gene lost 0 bases, with 13 bases spanning the gap. The CDR3 spans 14 residues. Germline assignment: CDR1 LNHDA and CDR2 SQIVND (reference sequence).

The CDR3 DNA follows: TGCGCCAGCAGCCCCGGGACAGGGCGAGAGACCCAGTACTTC. Its protein product is CASSPGTGRETQYF. The J gene is TRBJ2-5, the V gene TRBV4-3, with TRBD1 matching 9 bases. CDR1 is LGHNA, CDR2 YSLEER, per germline. The CDR3 consists of 14 residues. Trimming removed 4 bases from V and 4 bases from J; junction bases left unmatched: 4.

The chain couples TRBV5-4 to TRBJ2-1; D not resolved. The V and J ends lost 3 bases and 7 bases respectively, with 8 bases between them. The CDR3 runs to 12 residues. Germline V gene lookup returns CDR1 SGHNT and CDR2 YYREEE (reference sequence). This CDR3 reads CASSSGWNEQFF. The DNA for the CDR3 is TGTGCCAGCAGCTCCGGGTGGAATGAGCAGTTCTTC.

The J gene is TRBJ2-7, the V gene TRBV7-2; TRBD1 agrees at 7 bases. Germline CDR1 and CDR2: SGHTA and FQGNSA. CDR3 length: 15 residues. The ends lost 1 base at V and 4 bases at J; junction bases unmatched: 7. CDR3 region: CASSLVGSQGYEQYF. In DNA, the CDR3 is TGTGCCAGCAGCTTAGTAGGGTCACAGGGGTACGAGCAGTACTTC.

The chain has TRBV7-3 and TRBJ2-3, with TRBD2 identical over 7 bases. Per germline, CDR1 SGHTA and CDR2 FQGTGA. This CDR3 is built from 15 residues. Trimming removed 5 bases from V and 5 bases from J; junction bases left unmatched: 10. CDR3 sequence reads: CASSLRAGIGDTQYF. In DNA, the CDR3 is TGTGCCAGCAGCCTTCGAGCGGGAATCGGAGATACGCAGTATTTT.

The chain uses TRBV6-5 and TRBJ1-1, with D possibly matching TRBD1 (6 bases). CDR1 is MNHEY and CDR2 is SVGAGI in the germline V gene. CDR3 length: 13 residues. The V end was cut by 10 bases, the J end by 5 bases, with 17 bases between. The CDR3 region is CAIKLQGTTEAFF. CDR3 in DNA: TGTGCCATCAAACTGCAGGGGACAACTGAAGCTTTCTTT.

The chain uses TRBV2 and TRBJ1-6, with 7 bases lining up with TRBD1. The CDR3 is 15 amino acids. Germline trimming cut 0 bases from V and 6 bases from J; bases unmatched to any gene: 2. Germline V lookup: CDR1 SNHLY, CDR2 FYNNEI. In DNA, the CDR3 is TGTGCCAGCAGTGAAGCGGGGACAGTTAATTCACCCCTCCACTTT. Protein product: CASSEAGTVNSPLHF.

The CDR3 region is CASRLAGGRNEQFF. The CDR3 nucleotides are TGCGCCAGCAGGCTAGCGGGGGGGCGGAATGAGCAGTTCTTC. The genes are TRBV10-2 and TRBJ2-1; 12 positions match TRBD2. CDR1 and CDR2 (germline): WSHSY, SAAADI. J gave up 7 bases and V 6 bases, and 4 bases lay outside the gene matches. The CDR3 spans 14 residues.

The chain joins TRBV11-2 to TRBJ1-2; perhaps TRBD1 as D (6 bases). V shed 0 bases and J shed 8 bases, with 16 bases lying between them. Germline V gene lookup returns CDR1 SGHAT and CDR2 FQNNGV. The CDR3 sequence is 15 residues long. The DNA of the CDR3 is TGTGCCAGCAGCTTAGAGGGCCAGGGGAAAAACGGCTACACCTTC. Translation: CASSLEGQGKNGYTF.

V usage is TRBV30 and J usage is TRBJ2-7, with a possible D match to TRBD1 (6 bases). V gave up 5 bases and J gave up 5 bases, with 16 bases separating them. The CDR3 has 13 amino acids. Germline values: CDR1 GTSNPN, CDR2 SVGIG (reference sequence). The chain's CDR3 is CAWGAGVSDEQYF. CDR3 bases: TGTGCCTGGGGGGCAGGGGTTTCGGACGAGCAGTACTTC.

The rearrangement links TRBV30 to TRBJ2-7, with 9 bases lining up with TRBD1. Trimming removed 4 bases from V and 4 bases from J; junction bases left unmatched: 14. The CDR3 runs to 16 residues. Germline V gives CDR1 GTSNPN, CDR2 SVGIG (reference sequence). CDR3 DNA: TGTGCCTGGACTACGGGACAGGGCTGGTTTGGGTACGAGCAGTACTTC. Its translation is CAWTTGQGWFGYEQYF.